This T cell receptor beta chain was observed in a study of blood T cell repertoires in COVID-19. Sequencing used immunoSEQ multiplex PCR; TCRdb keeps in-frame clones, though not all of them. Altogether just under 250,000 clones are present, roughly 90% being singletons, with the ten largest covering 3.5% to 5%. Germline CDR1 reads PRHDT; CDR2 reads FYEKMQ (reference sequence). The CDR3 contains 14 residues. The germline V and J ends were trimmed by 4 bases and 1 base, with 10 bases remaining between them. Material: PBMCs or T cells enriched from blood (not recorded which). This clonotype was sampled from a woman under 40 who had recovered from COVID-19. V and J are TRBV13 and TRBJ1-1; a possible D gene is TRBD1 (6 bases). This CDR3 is CASSSKGQNTEAFF. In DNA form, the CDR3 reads TGTGCCAGCAGCTCGAAGGGACAGAACACTGAAGCTTTCTTT.